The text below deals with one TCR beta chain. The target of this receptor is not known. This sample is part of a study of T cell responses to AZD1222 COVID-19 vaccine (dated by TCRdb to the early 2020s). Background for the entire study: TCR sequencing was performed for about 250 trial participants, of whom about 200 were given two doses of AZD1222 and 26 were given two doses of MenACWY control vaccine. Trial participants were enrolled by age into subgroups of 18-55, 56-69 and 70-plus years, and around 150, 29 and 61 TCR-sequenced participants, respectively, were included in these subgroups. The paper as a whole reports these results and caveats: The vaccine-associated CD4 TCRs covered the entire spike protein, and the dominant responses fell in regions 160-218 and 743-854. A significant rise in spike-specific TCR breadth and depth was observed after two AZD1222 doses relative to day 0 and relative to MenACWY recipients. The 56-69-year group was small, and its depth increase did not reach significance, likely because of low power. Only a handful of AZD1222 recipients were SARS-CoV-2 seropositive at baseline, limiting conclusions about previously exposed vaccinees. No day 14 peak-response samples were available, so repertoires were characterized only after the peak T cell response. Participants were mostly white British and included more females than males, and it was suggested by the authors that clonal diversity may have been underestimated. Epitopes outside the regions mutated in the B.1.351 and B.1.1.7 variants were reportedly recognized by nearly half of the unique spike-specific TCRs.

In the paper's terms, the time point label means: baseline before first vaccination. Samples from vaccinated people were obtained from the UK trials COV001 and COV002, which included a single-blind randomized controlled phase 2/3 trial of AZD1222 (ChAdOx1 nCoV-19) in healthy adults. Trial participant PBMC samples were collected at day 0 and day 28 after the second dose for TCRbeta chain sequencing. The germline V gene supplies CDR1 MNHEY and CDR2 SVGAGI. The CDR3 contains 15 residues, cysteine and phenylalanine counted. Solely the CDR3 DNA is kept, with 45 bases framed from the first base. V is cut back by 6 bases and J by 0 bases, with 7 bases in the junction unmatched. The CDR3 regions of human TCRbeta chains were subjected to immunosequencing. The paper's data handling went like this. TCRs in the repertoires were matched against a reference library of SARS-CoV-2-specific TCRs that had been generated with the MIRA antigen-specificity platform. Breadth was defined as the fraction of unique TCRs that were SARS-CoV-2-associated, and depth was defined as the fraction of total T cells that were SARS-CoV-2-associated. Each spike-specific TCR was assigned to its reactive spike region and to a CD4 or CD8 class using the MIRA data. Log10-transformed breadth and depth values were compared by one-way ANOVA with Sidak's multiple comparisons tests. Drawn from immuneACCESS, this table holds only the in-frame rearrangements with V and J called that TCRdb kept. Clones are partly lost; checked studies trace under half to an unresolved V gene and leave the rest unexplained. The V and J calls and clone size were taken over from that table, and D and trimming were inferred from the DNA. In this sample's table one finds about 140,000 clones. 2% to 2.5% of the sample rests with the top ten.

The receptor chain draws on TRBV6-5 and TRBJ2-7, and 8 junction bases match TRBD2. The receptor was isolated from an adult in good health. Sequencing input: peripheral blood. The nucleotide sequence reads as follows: TGTGCCAGCAGCCCCGGGAGGGGCTACTCCTACGAGCAGTACTTC. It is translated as CASSPGRGYSYEQYF.